The source of this T cell receptor beta chain is a study of prognosis after radiotherapy for stage I lung cancer. Across the study: Patients (about 14 men, about 6 women) were aged about 50 to 84, median around 68 years. SBRT was given in 3 to 5 fractions at a biologically effective dose of at least 100 Gy as radiotherapy. Histologically, the tumors comprised squamous cell carcinoma in over 5 patients and adenocarcinoma in under 15. Points from the study as a whole: With medians of approximately 9,100 versus 7,200, unique TCR clone counts fell after stereotactic body radiation therapy.

This clonotype was observed at least ten times. Its antigen is currently unknown. V lost 0 bases to trimming and J lost 0 bases, with 11 bases between them. Germline V lookup: CDR1 MNHEY, CDR2 SVGEGT. The CDR3 spans 17 residues. CDR3 of TCR beta was amplified from genomic DNA via a two-round multiplex PCR. The first PCR round targeted every TRBV and TRBJ gene with specific primers. TCRdb re-derived calls from the multiplex PCR reads in MiXCR, one entry per CDR3 protein. The sample carries around 60,000 distinct CDR3 sequences, 26% recorded once. The TCR originated in a donor aged 50 or older with non-small cell lung cancer. The sequenced sample was PBMCs, obtained before or after stereotactic body radiation therapy (not recorded which). This chain connects TRBV6-2 or TRBV6-3 to TRBJ2-2; D possibly corresponds to TRBD2 (5 bases). CDR3 DNA: TGTGCCAGCAGTTACTCGAGAGGGCCTGCGAACACCGGGGAGCTGTTTTTT. Translating it yields CASSYSRGPANTGELFF.